The next 10 T cell receptor beta chains were all read from a single sample in a study of cytomegalovirus exposure and HLA in healthy donors. The PCR made use of 60 Vbeta and 13 Jbeta primers. Clones were sequenced by immunoSEQ multiplex PCR, and TCRdb holds only the in-frame ones, with some missing. This table has around 120,000 clones, over 65% appearing once. The source material was PBMCs. The receptors were sampled from a man aged 18 to 29 in good health and CMV-seronegative.

V usage is TRBV11-3 and J usage is TRBJ2-3; maybe TRBD1 (7 bases). The V gene's germline CDR1 is SGHNT and CDR2 YENEEA. The length of the CDR3 is 15 residues. Between the trimmed V and J ends, which lost 5 bases and 4 bases, there was a span of 16 bases. The DNA for the CDR3 is TGTGCCAGCAGCCCCCGACAGGGAGGTCCAGATACGCAGTATTTT. This gives the protein CASSPRQGGPDTQYF.

The chain has TRBV5-6 and TRBJ1-2; TRBD1 agrees at 12 bases. The CDR3 totals 16 residues. Per the germline V gene, CDR1 is SGHDT and CDR2 is YYEEEE. V dropped 4 bases and J dropped 3; count of bases not matched to a gene: 7. CDR3 nucleotides: TGTGCCAGCAGCCCGGGACAGGGGGCCTTCTACTATGGCTACACCTTC. The encoded protein is CASSPGQGAFYYGYTF.

The chain uses TRBV4-2 and TRBJ2-3, with D perhaps matching TRBD2 (7 bases). Looked up from germline, CDR1 is LGHNA and CDR2 is YNFKEQ. This CDR3 spans 16 amino acids. The V gene lost 2 bases and the J gene lost 3 bases, with 15 bases spanning the gap. The CDR3 sequence is CASSQLLARGTDTQYF. DNA of the CDR3: TGTGCCAGCAGCCAATTACTAGCGAGGGGGACAGATACGCAGTATTTT.

The V gene is TRBV2, the J gene TRBJ2-7, with a tentative D call TRBD1 (6 bases). V was clipped by 6 bases and J by 3 bases, with 15 bases between them. CDR3 length: 14 residues. Germline values: CDR1 SNHLY, CDR2 FYNNEI. The CDR3 region is CASRGRQADYEQYF. DNA for the CDR3: TGTGCCAGCAGAGGCCGACAGGCTGACTACGAGCAGTACTTC. Using reference TRBV2 and TRBJ2-7 for the parts outside the CDR3, the full variable domain is EPEVTQTPSHQVTQMGQEVILRCVPISNHLYFYWYRQILGQKVEFLVSFYNNEISEKSEIFDDQFSVERPDGSNFTLKIRSTKLEDSAMYFCASRGRQADYEQYFGPGTRLTVT.

The gene calls are TRBV5-1 and TRBJ2-3; the match to TRBD2 covers 10 bases. CDR1 SGHRS and CDR2 YFSETQ come from the germline V gene. CDR3 length: 17 residues. J gave up 7 bases and V 0 bases, and 11 bases lay outside the gene matches. The CDR3 region has the DNA TGCGCCAGCAGCTTGGGGGCCAGCGGGGGGGCTGGAAATACGCAGTATTTT. Translated: CASSLGASGGAGNTQYF.

V is TRBV14 and J is TRBJ2-5, with a tentative D call TRBD1 (6 bases). The CDR3 sequence is 15 residues long. Trimming took off 1 base at V and 4 bases at J, with 13 bases between the two ends. The germline V gene encodes CDR1 SGHDN and CDR2 FVKESK. The CDR3 nucleotides read TGTGCCAGCAGCCAAGGGATTGGGGGCGTAGAGACCCAGTACTTC. This encodes CASSQGIGGVETQYF.

The V and J genes are TRBV7-9 and TRBJ1-5; tentatively, D is TRBD1 (5 bases). The CDR3 length is 15 residues. Trimming took off 1 base at V and 0 bases at J, with 7 bases between the two ends. CDR1 is SEHNR, CDR2 FQNEAQ, per germline (reference sequence). This chain's CDR3 is CASSLEGRSNQPQHF. The CDR3, as DNA: TGTGCCAGCAGCTTAGAGGGGCGTAGCAATCAGCCCCAGCATTTT.

This chain links TRBV19 with TRBJ1-5, with a weak D call TRBD1 (6 bases). The CDR3 runs 13 residues. V lost 5 bases, J lost 4 bases, and 9 bases lay in between. Per germline, CDR1 LNHDA and CDR2 SQIVND (reference sequence). This chain's CDR3 is CASSPQGNQPQHF. DNA of the CDR3: TGTGCCAGTAGTCCCCAGGGGAATCAGCCCCAGCATTTT.

V gene TRBV4-1 combines with J gene TRBJ2-7; 9 positions agree with TRBD1. This CDR3 contains 15 residues. V lost 3 bases, J lost 1 base, and 4 bases stayed unmatched. From germline, CDR1 is MGHRA and CDR2 YSYEKL. The CDR3 region is CASSHSGTGSYEQYF. The CDR3 nucleotides read TGCGCCAGCAGCCATTCCGGGACAGGGTCCTACGAGCAGTACTTC.

The count of this clone is one. This chain joins TRBV11-2 and TRBJ1-5, with D maybe TRBD1 (6 bases). Germline lookup yields CDR1 SGHAT and CDR2 FQNNGV. The CDR3 is 15 amino acids. The V end lost 4 bases, the J end lost 0 bases, and 10 bases lay between the germline ends. The CDR3 DNA sequence: TGTGCCAGCAGCTCCGGGACAATTAGCAATCAGCCCCAGCATTTT. Translated: CASSSGTISNQPQHF.